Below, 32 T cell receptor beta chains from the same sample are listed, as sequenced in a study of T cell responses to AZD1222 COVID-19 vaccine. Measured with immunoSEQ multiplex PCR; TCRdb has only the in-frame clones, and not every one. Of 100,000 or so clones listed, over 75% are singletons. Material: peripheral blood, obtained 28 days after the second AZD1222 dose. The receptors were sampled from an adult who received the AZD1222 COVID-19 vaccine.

Here the CDR3 reads CASSPPGARSYNEQFF. CDR3 sequence (DNA): TGTGCCAGCAGCCCTCCGGGGGCACGCTCCTACAATGAGCAGTTCTTC. J is TRBJ2-1 and V is TRBV9; D might be TRBD1 or TRBD2, each matching 6 bases. V lost 4 bases and J lost 0, with 14 bases in between. The CDR3 is 16 residues long. Per the germline V gene, CDR1 is SGDLS and CDR2 is YYNGEE.

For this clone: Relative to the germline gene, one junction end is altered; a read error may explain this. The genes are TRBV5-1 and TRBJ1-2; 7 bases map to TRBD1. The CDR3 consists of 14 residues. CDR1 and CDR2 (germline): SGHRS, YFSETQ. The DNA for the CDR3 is TGCGCCAGCACCTTGACAGGGTACGGCTATGGCTACACCTTC. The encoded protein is CASTLTGYGYGYTF.

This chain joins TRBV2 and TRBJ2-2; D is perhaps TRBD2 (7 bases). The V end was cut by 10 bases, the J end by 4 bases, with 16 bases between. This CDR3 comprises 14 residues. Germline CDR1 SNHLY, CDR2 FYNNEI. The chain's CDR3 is CATRRGGVTGELFF. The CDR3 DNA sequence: TGTGCCACCCGACGAGGGGGGGTCACCGGGGAGCTGTTTTTT. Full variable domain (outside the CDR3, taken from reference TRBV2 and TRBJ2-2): EPEVTQTPSHQVTQMGQEVILRCVPISNHLYFYWYRQILGQKVEFLVSFYNNEISEKSEIFDDQFSVERPDGSNFTLKIRSTKLEDSAMYFCATRRGGVTGELFFGEGSRLTVL.

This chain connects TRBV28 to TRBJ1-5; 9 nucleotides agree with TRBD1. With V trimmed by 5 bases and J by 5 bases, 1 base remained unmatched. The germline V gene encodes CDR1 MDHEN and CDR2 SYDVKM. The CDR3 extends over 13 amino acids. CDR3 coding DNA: TGTGCCAGCAGTAGGACAGGGGATCAGCCCCAGCATTTT. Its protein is CASSRTGDQPQHF.

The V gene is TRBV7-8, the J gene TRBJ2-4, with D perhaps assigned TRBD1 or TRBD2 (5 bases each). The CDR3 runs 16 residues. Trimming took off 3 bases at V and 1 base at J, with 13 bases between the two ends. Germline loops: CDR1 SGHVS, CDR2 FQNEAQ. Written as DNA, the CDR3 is TGTGCCAGCAGCTTGGGGGTGGTCAGGGCCAAAAACATTCAGTACTTC. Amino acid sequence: CASSLGVVRAKNIQYF. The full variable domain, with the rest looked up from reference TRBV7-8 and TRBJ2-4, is GAGVSQSPRYKVAKRGQDVALRCDPISGHVSLFWYQQALGQGPEFLTYFQNEAQLDKSGLPSDRFFAERPEGSVSTLKIQRTQQEDSAVYLCASSLGVVRAKNIQYFGAGTRLSVL.

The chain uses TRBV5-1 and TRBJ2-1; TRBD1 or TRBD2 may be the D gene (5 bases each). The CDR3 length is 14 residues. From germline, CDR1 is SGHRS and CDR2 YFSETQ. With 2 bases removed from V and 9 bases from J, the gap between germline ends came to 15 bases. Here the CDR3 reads CASSFGPGTIEQFF. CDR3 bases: TGCGCCAGCAGCTTCGGTCCAGGGACCATTGAGCAGTTCTTC.

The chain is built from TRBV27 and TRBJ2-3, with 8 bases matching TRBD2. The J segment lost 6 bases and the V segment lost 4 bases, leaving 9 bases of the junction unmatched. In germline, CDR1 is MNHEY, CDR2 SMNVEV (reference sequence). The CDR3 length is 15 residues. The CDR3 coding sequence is TGTGCCAGCAGTTCCCCGGGGGGGGCGCTCGATACGCAGTATTTT. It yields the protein CASSSPGGALDTQYF.

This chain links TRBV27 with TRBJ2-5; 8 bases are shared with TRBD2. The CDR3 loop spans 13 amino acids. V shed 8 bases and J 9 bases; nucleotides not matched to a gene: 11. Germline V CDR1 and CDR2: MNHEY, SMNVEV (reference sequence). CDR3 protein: CASGGLDLWSQYF. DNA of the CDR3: TGTGCCAGCGGGGGACTAGATTTGTGGTCCCAGTACTTC.

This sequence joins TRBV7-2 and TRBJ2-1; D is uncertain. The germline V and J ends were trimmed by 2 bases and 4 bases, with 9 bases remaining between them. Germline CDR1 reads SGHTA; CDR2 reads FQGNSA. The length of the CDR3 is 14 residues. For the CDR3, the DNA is TGTGCCAGCAGCTTATCAAGGGTTTACAATGAGCAGTTCTTC. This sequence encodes CASSLSRVYNEQFF.

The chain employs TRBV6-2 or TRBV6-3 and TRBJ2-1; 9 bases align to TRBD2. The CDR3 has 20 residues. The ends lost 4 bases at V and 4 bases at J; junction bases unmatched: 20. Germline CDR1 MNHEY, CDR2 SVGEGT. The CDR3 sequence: CASSSKGPREGGALYNEQFF. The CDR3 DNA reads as TGTGCCAGCAGTTCCAAAGGCCCGCGGGAGGGGGGCGCGTTATACAATGAGCAGTTCTTC.

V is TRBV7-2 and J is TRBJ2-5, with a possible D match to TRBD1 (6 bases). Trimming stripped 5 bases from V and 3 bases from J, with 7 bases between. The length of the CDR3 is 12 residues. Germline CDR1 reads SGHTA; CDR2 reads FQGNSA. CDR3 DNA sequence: TGTGCCAGCAGCCGGACAGAAGAGACCCAGTACTTC. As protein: CASSRTEETQYF.

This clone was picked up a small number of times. DNA for the CDR3: TGTGCCAGCAGACCGGGGGCCCTGGGGATCTATGGCTACACCTTC. Protein: CASRPGALGIYGYTF. This chain links TRBV6-5 with TRBJ1-2, with a weak D call TRBD1 (6 bases). V shed 6 bases and J shed 4 bases, with 18 bases lying between them. This CDR3 is built from 15 residues. In germline, CDR1 is MNHEY, CDR2 SVGAGI.

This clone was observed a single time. Here the CDR3 reads CASSTSGTGVYEQYF. Here the CDR3 DNA reads TGTGCCAGTAGTACCTCCGGGACAGGGGTATACGAGCAGTACTTC. The chain joins TRBV19 to TRBJ2-7, with TRBD1 matching 10 bases. Germline CDR1 is LNHDA and CDR2 is SQIVND (reference sequence). The V gene end was trimmed by 4 bases and the J gene end by 4 bases; junction bases not matched to a gene: 7. CDR3 length: 15 amino acids.

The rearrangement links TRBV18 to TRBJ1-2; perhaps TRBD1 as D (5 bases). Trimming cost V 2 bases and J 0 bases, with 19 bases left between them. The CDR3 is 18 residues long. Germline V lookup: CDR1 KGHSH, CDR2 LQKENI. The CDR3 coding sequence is TGTGCCAGCTCACCAAGTATCGACAGTAGCCAGTCTAACTATGGCTACACCTTC. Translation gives CASSPSIDSSQSNYGYTF.

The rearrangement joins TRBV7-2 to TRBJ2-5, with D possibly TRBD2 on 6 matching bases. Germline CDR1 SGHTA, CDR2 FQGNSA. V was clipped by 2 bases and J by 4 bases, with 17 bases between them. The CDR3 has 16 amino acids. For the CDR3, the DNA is TGTGCCAGCAGCTTATTCGGCTCGGGAGTACTAGAGACCCAGTACTTC. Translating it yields CASSLFGSGVLETQYF.

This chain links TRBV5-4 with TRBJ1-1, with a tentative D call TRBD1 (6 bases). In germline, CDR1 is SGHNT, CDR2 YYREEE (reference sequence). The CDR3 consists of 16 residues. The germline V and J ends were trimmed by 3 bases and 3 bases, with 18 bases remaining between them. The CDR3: CASSSRTKGGYTEAFF. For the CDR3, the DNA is TGTGCCAGCAGCTCCAGGACAAAAGGGGGGTACACTGAAGCTTTCTTT.

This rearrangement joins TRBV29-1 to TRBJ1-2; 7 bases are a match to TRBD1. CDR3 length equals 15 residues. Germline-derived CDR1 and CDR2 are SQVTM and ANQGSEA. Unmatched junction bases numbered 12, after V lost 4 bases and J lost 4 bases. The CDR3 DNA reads TGCAGCGTTGCCCACCCAACAGGGGCGAGCTATGGCTACACCTTC. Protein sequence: CSVAHPTGASYGYTF.

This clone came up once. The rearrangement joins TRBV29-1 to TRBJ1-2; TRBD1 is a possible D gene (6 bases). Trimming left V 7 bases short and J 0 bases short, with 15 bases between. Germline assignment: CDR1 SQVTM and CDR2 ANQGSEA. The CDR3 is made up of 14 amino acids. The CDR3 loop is CSAQRGGSNYGYTF. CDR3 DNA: TGCAGCGCCCAGAGGGGGGGTTCTAACTATGGCTACACCTTC.

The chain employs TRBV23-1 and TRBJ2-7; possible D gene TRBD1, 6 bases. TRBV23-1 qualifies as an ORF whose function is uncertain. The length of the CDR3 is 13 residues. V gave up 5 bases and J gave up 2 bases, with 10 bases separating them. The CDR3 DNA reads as TGCGCCAGCAGTAGGACAGAGCCCTACGAGCAGTACTTC. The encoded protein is CASSRTEPYEQYF.

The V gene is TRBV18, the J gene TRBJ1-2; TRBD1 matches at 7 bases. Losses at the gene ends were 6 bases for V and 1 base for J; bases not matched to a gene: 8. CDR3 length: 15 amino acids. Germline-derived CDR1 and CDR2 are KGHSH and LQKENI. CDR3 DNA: TGTGCCAGCTCTCCCCTACAGGGGTTTAACTATGGCTACACCTTC. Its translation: CASSPLQGFNYGYTF.

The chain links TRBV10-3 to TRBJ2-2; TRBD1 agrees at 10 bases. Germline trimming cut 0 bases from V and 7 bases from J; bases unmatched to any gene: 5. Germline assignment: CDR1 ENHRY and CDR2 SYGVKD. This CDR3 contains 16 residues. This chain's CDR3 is CAISESTGGSGGELFF. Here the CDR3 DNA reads TGTGCCATCAGTGAGTCGACAGGGGGCTCAGGCGGGGAGCTGTTTTTT.

Here the CDR3 reads CASSLDSFTLSGNTIYF. The CDR3 bases are TGTGCCAGCAGCCTTGACAGCTTTACTCTCTCTGGAAACACCATATATTTT. V usage is TRBV5-4 and J usage is TRBJ1-3, with a possible D match to TRBD1 (5 bases). Germline V CDR1 and CDR2: SGHNT, YYREEE (reference sequence). Trimming left V 4 bases short and J 0 bases short, with 17 bases between. CDR3 length: 17 amino acids.

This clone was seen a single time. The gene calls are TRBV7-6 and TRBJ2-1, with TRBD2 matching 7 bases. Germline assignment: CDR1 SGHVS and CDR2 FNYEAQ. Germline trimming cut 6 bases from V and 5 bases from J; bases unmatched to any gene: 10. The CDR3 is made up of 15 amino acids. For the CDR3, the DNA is TGTGCCAGCAGGTGGGGGGGATCCCCAGACAATGAGCAGTTCTTC. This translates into CASRWGGSPDNEQFF.

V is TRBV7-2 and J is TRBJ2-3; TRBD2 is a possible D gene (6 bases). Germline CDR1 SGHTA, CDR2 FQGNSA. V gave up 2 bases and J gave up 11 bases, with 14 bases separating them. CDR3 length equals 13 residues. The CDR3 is CASSLNVQEGQYF. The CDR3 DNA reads TGTGCCAGCAGCTTAAATGTACAGGAGGGGCAGTATTTT.

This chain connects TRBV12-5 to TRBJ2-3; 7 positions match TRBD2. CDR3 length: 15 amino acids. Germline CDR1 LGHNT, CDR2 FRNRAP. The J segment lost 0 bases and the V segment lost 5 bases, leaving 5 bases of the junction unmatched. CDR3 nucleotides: TGTGCTAGTGGTGGGACTATCACTAGCACAGATACGCAGTATTTT. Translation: CASGGTITSTDTQYF.

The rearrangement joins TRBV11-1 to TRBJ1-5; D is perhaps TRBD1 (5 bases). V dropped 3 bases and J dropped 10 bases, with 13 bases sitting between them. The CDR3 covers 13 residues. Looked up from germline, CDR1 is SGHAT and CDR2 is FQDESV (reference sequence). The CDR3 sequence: CASSFGSGGPQHF. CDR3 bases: TGTGCCAGCAGCTTCGGGTCGGGGGGTCCCCAGCATTTT.

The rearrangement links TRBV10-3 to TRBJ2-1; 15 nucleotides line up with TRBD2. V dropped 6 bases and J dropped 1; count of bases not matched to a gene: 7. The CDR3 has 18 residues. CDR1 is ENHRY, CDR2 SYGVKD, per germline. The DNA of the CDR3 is TGTGCCATCAGCCTCGGACTAGCGGGAGGGCCTTCCTACAATGAGCAGTTCTTC. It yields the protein CAISLGLAGGPSYNEQFF.

The CDR3 DNA reads as TGTGCCAGCAGTTCTCAAGGGACAATGAACACTGAAGCTTTCTTT. It translates to CASSSQGTMNTEAFF. The chain combines TRBV27 with TRBJ1-1, with D maybe TRBD1 (6 bases). CDR3 length equals 15 residues. Per the germline V gene, CDR1 is MNHEY and CDR2 is SMNVEV (reference sequence). With 4 bases removed from V and 0 bases from J, the gap between germline ends came to 12 bases.

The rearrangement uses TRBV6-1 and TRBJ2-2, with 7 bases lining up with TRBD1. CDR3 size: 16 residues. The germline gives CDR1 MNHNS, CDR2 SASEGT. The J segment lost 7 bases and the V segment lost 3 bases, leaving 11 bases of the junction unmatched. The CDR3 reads CASSDGTAHQFGELFF. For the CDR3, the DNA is TGTGCCAGCAGTGACGGGACAGCACATCAGTTCGGGGAGCTGTTTTTT.

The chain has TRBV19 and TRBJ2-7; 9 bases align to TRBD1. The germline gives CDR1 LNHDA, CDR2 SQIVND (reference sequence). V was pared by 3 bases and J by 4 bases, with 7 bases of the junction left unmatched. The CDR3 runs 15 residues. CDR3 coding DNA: TGTGCCAGTAGTATTACGGGACAGGGAAGATACGAGCAGTACTTC. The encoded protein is CASSITGQGRYEQYF.

The CDR3 sequence is CASSQGVGTEAFF. CDR3 DNA: TGTGCCAGTAGCCAGGGGGTCGGCACTGAAGCTTTCTTT. The chain employs TRBV19 and TRBJ1-1; 7 bases agree with TRBD1. The V gene end was trimmed by 6 bases and the J gene end by 4 bases; junction bases not matched to a gene: 5. Germline CDR1 reads LNHDA; CDR2 reads SQIVND (reference sequence). The CDR3 is 13 amino acids.

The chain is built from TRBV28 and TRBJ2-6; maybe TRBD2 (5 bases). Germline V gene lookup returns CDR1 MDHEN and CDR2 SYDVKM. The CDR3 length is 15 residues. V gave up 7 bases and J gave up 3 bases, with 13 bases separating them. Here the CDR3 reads CASNHRGVGANVLTF. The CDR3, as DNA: TGTGCCAGCAATCACCGGGGAGTTGGGGCCAACGTCCTGACTTTC.